Described below is a single T cell receptor beta chain sequence and its context. Its antigen has not been determined. Base qualities were left out, and no much larger clone turns up one base away. The method was the immunoSEQ multiplex PCR assay. RNA was extracted from all samples and reverse transcribed into cDNA as template for TCR sequencing. First-strand cDNA was synthesized with SuperScript III using a 2:1 mix of oligo-dT and random hexamers. Amplification bias was assessed with a synthetic immune receptor repertoire, and residual bias was removed computationally. Concerning the study's data processing: Raw reads were preprocessed to remove errors, and CDR3 was defined according to IMGT conventions as the region from the conserved cysteine to phenylalanine. Clonality was computed by normalizing Shannon entropy by log2 of the number of productive unique TCRs and subtracting the result from 1. Scalp TCRbeta sequences were cross-referenced with sorted blood CD4 and CD8 repertoires so that the CD4 or CD8 identity of scalp clones could be inferred. Entries here come from immuneACCESS through TCRdb and include only in-frame sequences with V and J called. Some clones fail to appear in such tables; in the studies checked, an unresolved V gene covers under half of the shortfall, and the cause of the remainder is unknown. The D gene and trimming were derived from the DNA, and the V and J assignments and clone size from that table. In this sample the table shows approximately 190,000 clones, 58% of which occur a single time. The leading ten clones occupy 5% to 6% of the sample.

The time point label of this sample denotes: roughly 24 weeks on oral tofacitinib. Per the publication, the treatment or condition label means: oral pan-JAK inhibitor, 5-10 mg twice daily. Lesional scalp punch biopsies and peripheral blood were obtained from alopecia areata patients. PBMCs were separated by density centrifugation and stained for CD3, CD4 and CD8, after which CD4+ and CD8+ T cells were sorted on a FACSAria. These data are taken from a study of CD8+ T cells in alopecia areata (dated by TCRdb to 2016 to 2018). Regarding the complete study: The treated patients took part in an open-label pilot trial in which moderate-to-severe alopecia areata was treated with oral tofacitinib at 5 to 10 mg twice daily. Scalp clonality was compared among normal scalp (n=4), patchy alopecia areata scalp (n=8), and alopecia totalis/universalis scalp (n=8). Biopsies were taken from tofacitinib-treated patients at baseline and at 4 and 24 weeks of treatment, and a later scalp biopsy was taken in several of the tofacitinib-treated patients. The SALT score, which quantifies the percentage of affected scalp surface area, was used to measure disease severity in treated patients. RNA came from the PAXgene miRNA kit for fixed scalp, the miRNeasy kit for PBMCs, and the RNeasy kit for mouse skin. Patients received tofacitinib for 6 to 18 months and were then followed off drug for 6 months to check for delayed response and recurrence. To study T cell clonal expansion in alopecia areata, the researchers applied high-throughput TCRbeta sequencing to both the C3H/HeJ mouse model and human patients. Human TCRbeta sequencing covered scalp tissue and sorted CD4+ and CD8+ peripheral blood T cells from patchy and totalis/universalis alopecia areata patients and healthy controls. Amplification of TCRbeta CDR3 regions was done by immunoSEQ multiplex PCR using 35 Vbeta forward primers and 13 Jbeta reverse primers. The study at large found these results: Resident alphabeta T cells in normal human skin are also sequenced, complicating scalp TCR repertoire analysis, unlike mouse skin dominated by gammadelta T cells. Shared TCR sequences between patients were less evident than in mice, which may be partly attributable to HLA diversity in the patient population. With tofacitinib, both scalp clonality and the number of expanded CD8+ clones among the top 100 scalp clones went down significantly. Compared with normal scalp, lesional scalp, particularly in alopecia totalis/universalis, had higher clonality and more expanded CD8+ clones, which suggests antigenic drive. The treated cohort was small, with a single nonresponder, so links between baseline CD8+ expansion and response need larger studies. During tofacitinib treatment, many expanded lesional clones stuck around in both scalp and blood, and this persistence may partly explain why relapse happens after treatment is stopped.

V drops 7 bases and J drops 1 base, leaving 10 bases in between. Looking up the germline V gene yields CDR1 SQVTM and CDR2 ANQGSEA. From the cysteine up to the phenylalanine, the CDR3 has a length of 12 residues. Only the CDR3 region is kept as DNA, spanning 36 bases read in frame from base 1. The source is a human donor with alopecia areata. The chain employs TRBV29-1 and TRBJ1-2; the D gene is perhaps TRBD1, on 6 matching bases. The starting material was CD4+ T cells sorted from blood, obtained at week 24, from a patient treated with tofacitinib. The CDR3 reads as follows: CSAVGHNYGYTF. The DNA reads TGCAGCGCCGTGGGACATAACTATGGCTACACCTTC.